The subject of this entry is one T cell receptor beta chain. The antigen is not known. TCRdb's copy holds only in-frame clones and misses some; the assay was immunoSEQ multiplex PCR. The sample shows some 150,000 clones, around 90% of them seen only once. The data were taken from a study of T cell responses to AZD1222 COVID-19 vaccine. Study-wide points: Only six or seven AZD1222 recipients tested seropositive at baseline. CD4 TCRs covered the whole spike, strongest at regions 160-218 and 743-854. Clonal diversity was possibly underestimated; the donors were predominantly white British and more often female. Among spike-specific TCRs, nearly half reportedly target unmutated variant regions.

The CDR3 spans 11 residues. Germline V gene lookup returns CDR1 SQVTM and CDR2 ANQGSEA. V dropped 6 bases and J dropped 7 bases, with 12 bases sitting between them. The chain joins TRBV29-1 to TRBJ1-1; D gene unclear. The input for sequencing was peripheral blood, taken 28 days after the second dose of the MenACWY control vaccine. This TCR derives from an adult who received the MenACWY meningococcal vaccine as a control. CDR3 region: CSVQGQSEAFF. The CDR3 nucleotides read TGCAGCGTCCAAGGCCAGAGTGAAGCTTTCTTT.